This T cell receptor (beta chain) was observed in a study of blood T cells in healthy people across ages. This CDR3 is 17 amino acids long. In germline, CDR1 is SGHAT, CDR2 FQNNGV. With 4 bases clipped from V and 0 bases from J, the junction kept 8 bases outside the gene matches. The table lists this clonotype with a count of one. Its antigen is not known. Alongside a J-beta primer mix, a sample-barcoded 5' primer served in a second PCR lasting about 7 to 11 cycles. Every cDNA was tagged by a template-switch adaptor with 12 random nucleotides. From the 5' RACE reads, TCRdb called clonotypes with MiXCR, one entry per CDR3 protein. The sample has 1.5 million to 1.8 million distinct CDR3 sequences, 35% to 45% seen once. Notes on the study in general: A greater number of naive CD4+ cells and higher diversity distinguished long-lived donors from aged donors.

Input material: blood. The clonotype was recovered from a woman aged 18 to 35 in good health. J is TRBJ2-5 and V is TRBV11-2; 10 nucleotides align to TRBD2. CDR3 nucleotides: TGTGCCAGCAGCTCCCGACTAGCGGGTCTGCACCAAGAGACCCAGTACTTC. This encodes CASSSRLAGLHQETQYF.